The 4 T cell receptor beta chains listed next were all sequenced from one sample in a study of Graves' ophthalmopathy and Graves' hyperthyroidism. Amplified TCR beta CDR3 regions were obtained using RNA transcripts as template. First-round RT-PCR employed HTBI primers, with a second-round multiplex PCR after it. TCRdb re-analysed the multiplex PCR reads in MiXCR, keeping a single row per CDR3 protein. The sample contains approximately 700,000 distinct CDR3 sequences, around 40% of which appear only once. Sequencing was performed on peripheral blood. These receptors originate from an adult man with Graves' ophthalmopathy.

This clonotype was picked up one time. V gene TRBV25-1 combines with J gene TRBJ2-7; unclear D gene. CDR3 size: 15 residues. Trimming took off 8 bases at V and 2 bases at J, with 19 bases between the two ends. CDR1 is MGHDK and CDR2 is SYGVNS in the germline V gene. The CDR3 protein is CASGRSRGTPYEQYF. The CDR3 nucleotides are TGTGCCAGCGGTCGCAGCAGAGGTACCCCCTACGAGCAGTACTTC.

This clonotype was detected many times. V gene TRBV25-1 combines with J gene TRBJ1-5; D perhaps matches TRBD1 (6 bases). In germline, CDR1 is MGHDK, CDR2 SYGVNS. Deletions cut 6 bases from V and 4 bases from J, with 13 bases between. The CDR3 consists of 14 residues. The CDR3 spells CASSEKTGNQPQHF. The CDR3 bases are TGTGCCAGCAGCGAGAAGACAGGTAATCAGCCCCAGCATTTT.

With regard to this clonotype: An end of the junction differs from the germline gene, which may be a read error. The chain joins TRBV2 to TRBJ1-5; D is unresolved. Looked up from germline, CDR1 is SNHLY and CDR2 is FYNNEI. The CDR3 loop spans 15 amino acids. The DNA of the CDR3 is TGTGCCAGCAAGGCGTCGGGAGTTAGCTATCAGCCCCAGCATTTT. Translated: CASKASGVSYQPQHF.

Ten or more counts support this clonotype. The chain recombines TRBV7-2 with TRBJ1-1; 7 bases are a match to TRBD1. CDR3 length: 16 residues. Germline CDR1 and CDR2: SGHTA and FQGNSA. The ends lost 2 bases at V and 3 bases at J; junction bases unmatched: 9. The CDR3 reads CASSLNTGQPHTEAFF. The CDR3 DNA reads TGTGCCAGCAGCTTAAATACGGGACAGCCACACACTGAAGCTTTCTTT. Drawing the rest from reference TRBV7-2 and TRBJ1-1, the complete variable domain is GAGVSQSPSNKVTEKGKDVELRCDPISGHTALYWYRQSLGQGLEFLIYFQGNSAPDKSGLPSDRFSAERTGGSVSTLTIQRTQQEDSAVYLCASSLNTGQPHTEAFFGQGTRLTVV.